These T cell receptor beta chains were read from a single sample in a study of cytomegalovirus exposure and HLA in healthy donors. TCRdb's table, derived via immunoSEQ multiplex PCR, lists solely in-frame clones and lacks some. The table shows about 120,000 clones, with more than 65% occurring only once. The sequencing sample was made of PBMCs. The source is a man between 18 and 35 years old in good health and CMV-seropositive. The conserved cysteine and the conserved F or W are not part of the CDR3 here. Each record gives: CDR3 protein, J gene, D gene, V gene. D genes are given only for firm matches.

ASGGDFSGANVLT	TRBJ2-6	NA	TRBV5-4
ASSLTGLSTEAF	TRBJ1-1	NA	TRBV5-1
ASSLPRTGENNYGYT	TRBJ1-2	TRBD1	TRBV7-2
ASSVSGLASITDTQY	TRBJ2-3	NA	TRBV9
ASSSGNYGYT	TRBJ1-2	NA	TRBV6-5
ASRSTGVNSPLH	TRBJ1-6	TRBD1	TRBV6-5
ASRPGTGSYEQY	TRBJ2-7	TRBD1	TRBV28
AWTRLAGVPDTQY	TRBJ2-3	TRBD2	TRBV30
ASSVGLGPSGNTIY	TRBJ1-3	NA	TRBV9
ASSIIRDYTTGEQF	TRBJ2-1	TRBD2	TRBV19
ASTRGGTYNEQF	TRBJ2-1	NA	TRBV6-5
ASSPSGQGESPLH	TRBJ1-6	TRBD1	TRBV7-9
ASSTAGMNTEAF	TRBJ1-1	NA	TRBV6-5
ASSRTGVTEAF	TRBJ1-1	TRBD1	TRBV19